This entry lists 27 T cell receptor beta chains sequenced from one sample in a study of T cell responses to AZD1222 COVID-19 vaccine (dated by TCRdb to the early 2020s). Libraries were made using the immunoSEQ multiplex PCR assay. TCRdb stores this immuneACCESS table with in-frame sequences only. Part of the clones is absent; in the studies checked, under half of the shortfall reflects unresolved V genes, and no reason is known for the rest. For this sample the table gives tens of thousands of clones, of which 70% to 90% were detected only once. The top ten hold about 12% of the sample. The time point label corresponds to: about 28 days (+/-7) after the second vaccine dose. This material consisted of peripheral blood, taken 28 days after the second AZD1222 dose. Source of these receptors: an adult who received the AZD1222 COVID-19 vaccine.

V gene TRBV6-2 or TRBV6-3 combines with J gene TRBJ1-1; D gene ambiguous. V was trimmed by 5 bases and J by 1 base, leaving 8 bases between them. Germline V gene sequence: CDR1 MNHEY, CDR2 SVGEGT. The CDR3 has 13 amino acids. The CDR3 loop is CASSPDSNTEAFF. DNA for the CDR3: TGTGCCAGCAGTCCCGACTCGAACACTGAAGCTTTCTTT.

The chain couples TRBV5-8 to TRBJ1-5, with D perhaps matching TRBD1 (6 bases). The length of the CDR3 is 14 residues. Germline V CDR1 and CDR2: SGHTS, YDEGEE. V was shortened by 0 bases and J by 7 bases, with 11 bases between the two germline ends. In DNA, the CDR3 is TGTGCCAGCAGCTTGGAAGGACAGAGACAGCCCCAGCATTTT. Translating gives CASSLEGQRQPQHF.

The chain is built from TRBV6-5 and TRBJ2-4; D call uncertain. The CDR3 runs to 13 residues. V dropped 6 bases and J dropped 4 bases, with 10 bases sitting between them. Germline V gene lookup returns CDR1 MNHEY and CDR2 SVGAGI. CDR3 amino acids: CASRATGKNIQYF. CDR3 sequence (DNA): TGTGCCAGCAGAGCTACCGGGAAAAACATTCAGTACTTC.

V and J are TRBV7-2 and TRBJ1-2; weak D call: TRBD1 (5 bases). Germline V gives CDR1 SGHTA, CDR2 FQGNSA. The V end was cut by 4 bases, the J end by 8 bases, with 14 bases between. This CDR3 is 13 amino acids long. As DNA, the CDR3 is TGTGCCAGCAGCTACTCGGGTTCAGGGGGCTACACCTTC. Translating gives CASSYSGSGGYTF.

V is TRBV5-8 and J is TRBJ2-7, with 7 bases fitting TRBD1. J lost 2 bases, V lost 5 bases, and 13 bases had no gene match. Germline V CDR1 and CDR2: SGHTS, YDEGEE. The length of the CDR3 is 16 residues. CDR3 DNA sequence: TGTGCCAGCAGAGACAGCCACAGGGGCTTGACCTACGAGCAGTACTTC. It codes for CASRDSHRGLTYEQYF.

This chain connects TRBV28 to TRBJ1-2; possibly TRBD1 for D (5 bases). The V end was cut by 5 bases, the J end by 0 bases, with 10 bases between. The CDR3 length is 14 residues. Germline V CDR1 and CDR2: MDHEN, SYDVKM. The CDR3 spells CASSPSRANYGYTF. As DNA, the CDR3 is TGTGCCAGCAGTCCCAGCAGGGCTAACTATGGCTACACCTTC.

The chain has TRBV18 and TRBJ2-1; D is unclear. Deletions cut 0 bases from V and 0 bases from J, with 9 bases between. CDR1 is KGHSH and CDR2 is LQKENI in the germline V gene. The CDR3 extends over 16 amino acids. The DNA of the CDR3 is TGTGCCAGCTCACCACCCGACTCAGTCTCCTACAATGAGCAGTTCTTC. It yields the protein CASSPPDSVSYNEQFF.

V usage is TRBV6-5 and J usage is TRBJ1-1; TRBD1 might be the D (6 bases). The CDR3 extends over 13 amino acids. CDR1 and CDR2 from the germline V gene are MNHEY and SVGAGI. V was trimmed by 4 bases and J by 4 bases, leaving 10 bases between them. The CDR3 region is CASSWGRGTEAFF. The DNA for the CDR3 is TGTGCCAGCAGTTGGGGGCGGGGCACTGAAGCTTTCTTT.

CDR3 region: CASSPRQGSYEQYF. In DNA, the CDR3 is TGTGCCAGCAGCCCTCGACAGGGTTCCTACGAGCAGTACTTC. V and J are TRBV7-2 and TRBJ2-7; TRBD1 agrees at 7 bases. Germline-derived CDR1 and CDR2 are SGHTA and FQGNSA. The CDR3 covers 14 residues. V dropped 5 bases and J dropped 1; count of bases not matched to a gene: 5.

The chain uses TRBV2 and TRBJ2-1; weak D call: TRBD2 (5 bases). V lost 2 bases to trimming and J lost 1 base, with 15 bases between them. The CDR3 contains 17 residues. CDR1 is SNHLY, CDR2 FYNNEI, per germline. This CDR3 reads CASSESRTRASYNEQFF. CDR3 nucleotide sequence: TGTGCCAGCAGTGAATCCAGGACGAGGGCATCCTACAATGAGCAGTTCTTC.

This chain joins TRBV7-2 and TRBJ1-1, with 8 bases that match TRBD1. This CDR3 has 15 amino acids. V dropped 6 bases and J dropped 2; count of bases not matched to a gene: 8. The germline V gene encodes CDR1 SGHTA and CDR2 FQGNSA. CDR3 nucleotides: TGTGCCAGCAGGACATTTGGGACAGGCAACACTGAAGCTTTCTTT. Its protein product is CASRTFGTGNTEAFF.

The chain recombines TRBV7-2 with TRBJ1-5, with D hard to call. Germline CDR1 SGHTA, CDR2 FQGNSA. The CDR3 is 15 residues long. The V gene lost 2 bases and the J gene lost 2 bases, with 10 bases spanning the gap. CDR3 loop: CASSLLRIGNQPQHF. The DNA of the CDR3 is TGTGCCAGCAGCTTACTAAGAATTGGCAATCAGCCCCAGCATTTT.

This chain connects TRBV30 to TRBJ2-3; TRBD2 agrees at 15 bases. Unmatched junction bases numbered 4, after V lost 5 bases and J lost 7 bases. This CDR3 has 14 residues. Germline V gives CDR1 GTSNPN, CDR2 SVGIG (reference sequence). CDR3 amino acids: CAWGTSGGPHTQYF. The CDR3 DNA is TGTGCCTGGGGGACTAGCGGGGGGCCACATACGCAGTATTTT.

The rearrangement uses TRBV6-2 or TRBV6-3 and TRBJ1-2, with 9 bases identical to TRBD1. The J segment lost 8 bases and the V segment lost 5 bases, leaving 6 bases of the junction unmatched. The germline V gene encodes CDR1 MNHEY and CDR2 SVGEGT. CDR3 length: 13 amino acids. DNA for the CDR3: TGTGCCAGCAGTCAATCGGGACAGGGAGGCTACACCTTC. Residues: CASSQSGQGGYTF.

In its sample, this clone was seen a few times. The CDR3 loop reads CAISPTTGTGTEAFF. The CDR3 nucleotides read TGTGCCATCAGTCCGACGACAGGGACGGGGACTGAAGCTTTCTTT. This chain joins TRBV10-3 and TRBJ1-1; TRBD1 agrees at 7 bases. The J segment lost 5 bases and the V segment lost 5 bases, leaving 11 bases of the junction unmatched. CDR1 ENHRY and CDR2 SYGVKD come from the germline V gene. CDR3 length: 15 residues.

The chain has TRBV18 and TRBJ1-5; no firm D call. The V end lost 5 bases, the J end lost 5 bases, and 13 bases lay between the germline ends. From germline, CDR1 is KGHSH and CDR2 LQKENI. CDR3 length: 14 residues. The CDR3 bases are TGTGCCAGCTCATCATCCATAAGGGATCAGCCCCAGCATTTT. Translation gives CASSSSIRDQPQHF.

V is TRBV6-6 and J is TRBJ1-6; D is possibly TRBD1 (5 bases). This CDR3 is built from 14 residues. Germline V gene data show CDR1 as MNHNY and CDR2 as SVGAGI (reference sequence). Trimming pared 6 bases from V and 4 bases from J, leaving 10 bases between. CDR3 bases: TGTGCCAGCAGCCCGGGACTTTATAATTCACCCCTCCACTTT. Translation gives CASSPGLYNSPLHF.

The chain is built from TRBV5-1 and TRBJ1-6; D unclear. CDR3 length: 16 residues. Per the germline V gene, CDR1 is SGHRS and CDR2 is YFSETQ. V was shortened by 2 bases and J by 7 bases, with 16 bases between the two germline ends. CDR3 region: CASSFNGGVGNSPLHF. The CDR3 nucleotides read TGCGCCAGCAGCTTTAACGGTGGGGTGGGAAATTCACCCCTCCACTTT.

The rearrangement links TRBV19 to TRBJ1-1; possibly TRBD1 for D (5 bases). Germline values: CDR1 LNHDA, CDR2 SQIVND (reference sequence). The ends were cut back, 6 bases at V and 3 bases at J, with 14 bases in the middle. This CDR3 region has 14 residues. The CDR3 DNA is TGTGCCAGTAGATCCCAGGGCCGGGACACTGAAGCTTTCTTT. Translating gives CASRSQGRDTEAFF. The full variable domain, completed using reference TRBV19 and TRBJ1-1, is DGGITQSPKYLFRKEGQNVTLSCEQNLNHDAMYWYRQDPGQGLRLIYYSQIVNDFQKGDIAEGYSVSREKKESFPLTVTSAQKNPTAFYLCASRSQGRDTEAFFGQGTRLTVV.

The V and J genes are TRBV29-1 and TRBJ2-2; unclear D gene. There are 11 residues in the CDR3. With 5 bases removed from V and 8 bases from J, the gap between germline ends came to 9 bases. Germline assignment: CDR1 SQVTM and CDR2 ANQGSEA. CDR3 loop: CSVFLIGELFF. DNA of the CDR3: TGCAGCGTTTTTTTAATTGGGGAGCTGTTTTTT.

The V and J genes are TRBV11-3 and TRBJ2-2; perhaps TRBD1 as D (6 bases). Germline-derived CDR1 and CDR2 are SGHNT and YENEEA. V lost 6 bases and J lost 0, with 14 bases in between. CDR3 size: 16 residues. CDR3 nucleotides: TGTGCCAGCAGTGCCACCGGGACAACGAACACCGGGGAGCTGTTTTTT. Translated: CASSATGTTNTGELFF. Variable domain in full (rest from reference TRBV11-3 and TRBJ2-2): EAGVVQSPRYKIIEKKQPVAFWCNPISGHNTLYWYLQNLGQGPELLIRYENEEAVDDSQLPKDRFSAERLKGVDSTLKIQPAELGDSAVYLCASSATGTTNTGELFFGEGSRLTVL.

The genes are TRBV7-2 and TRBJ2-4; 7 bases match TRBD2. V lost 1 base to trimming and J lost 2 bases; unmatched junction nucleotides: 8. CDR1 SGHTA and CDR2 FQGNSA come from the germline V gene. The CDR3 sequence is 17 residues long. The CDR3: CASSLVASGRSKNIQYF. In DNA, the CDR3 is TGTGCCAGCAGCTTAGTGGCTAGCGGCAGGTCCAAAAACATTCAGTACTTC.

The CDR3 region has the DNA TGTGCCAGCAGTCCGAGACAGAAGGGGGGGACGCAGGGCTACACCTTC. Its protein product is CASSPRQKGGTQGYTF. J is TRBJ1-2 and V is TRBV28; possible D gene TRBD1, 6 bases. V was clipped by 5 bases and J by 8 bases, with 24 bases between them. The CDR3 has 16 amino acids. The V gene's germline CDR1 is MDHEN and CDR2 SYDVKM.

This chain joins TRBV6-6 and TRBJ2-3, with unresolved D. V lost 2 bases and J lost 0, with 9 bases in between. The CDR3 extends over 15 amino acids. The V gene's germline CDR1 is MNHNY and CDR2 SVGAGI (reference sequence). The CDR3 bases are TGTGCCAGCAGTTACGGTGCGGACAGCACAGATACGCAGTATTTT. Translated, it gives CASSYGADSTDTQYF.

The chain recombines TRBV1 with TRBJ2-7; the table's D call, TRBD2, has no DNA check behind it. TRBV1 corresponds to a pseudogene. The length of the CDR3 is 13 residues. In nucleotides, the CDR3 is TGCACCAGCAGCCCCGGGGTCTCCTACGAGCAGTACTTC. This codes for CTSSPGVSYEQYF.

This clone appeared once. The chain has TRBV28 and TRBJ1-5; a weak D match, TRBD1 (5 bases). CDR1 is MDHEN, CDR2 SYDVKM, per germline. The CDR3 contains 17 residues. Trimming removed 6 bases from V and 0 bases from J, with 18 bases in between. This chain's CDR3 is CASSPFSGQTSNQPQHF. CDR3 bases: TGTGCCAGCAGCCCCTTTTCGGGGCAGACTAGCAATCAGCCCCAGCATTTT.

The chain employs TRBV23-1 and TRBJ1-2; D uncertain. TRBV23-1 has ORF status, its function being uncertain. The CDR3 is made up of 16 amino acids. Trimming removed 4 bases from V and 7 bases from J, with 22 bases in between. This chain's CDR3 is CASSPNRRAGWSGYTF. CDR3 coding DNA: TGCGCCAGCAGTCCCAACCGCCGGGCAGGATGGAGTGGCTACACCTTC.